This T cell receptor beta chain is drawn from a study of cytomegalovirus exposure and HLA in healthy donors. Study observations and caveats: A later analysis showed TCR association rates differing by HLA locus, peaking at DRB1 and lowest at HLA-C. Earlier findings revealed that most TCR beta V segments proved productive either about 90% or about 30% of the time. Accounts indicate the classifier identified cytomegalovirus status with strong specificity and sensitivity.

Points on this clone: Its specificity is unknown.

This CDR3 comprises 18 residues. The PCR made use of 60 Vbeta and 13 Jbeta primers. In the authors' methods: In a later analysis, of tens of millions of unique beta chains, around 9.9 million appeared in at least two donors. Using immunoSEQ multiplex PCR, the repertoire was profiled, and TCRdb retains in-frame clones only, with some absent. V, J and clone size are taken as reported in that table, and D and trimming were inferred from the DNA itself. The table lists 130,000 or so clones, 60% to 80% of them singletons. V gene TRBV21-1 combines with J gene TRBJ2-7; the table names TRBD2, a call not compared with the DNA. TRBV21-1 is a pseudogene segment. The source material was PBMCs. The origin of this receptor is a female donor in good health and CMV-seronegative. The DNA of the CDR3 is TGTGCCAGCAGCTCCCCCACCTCGCGGCACCTGAACCCCTACGAGCAGTACTTC. Protein: CASSSPTSRHLNPYEQYF.